A selection of T cell receptor beta chains follows, all from one sample in a study of cytotoxic CD8 clonotypes in ibrutinib-treated CLL. Here immunoSEQ multiplex PCR was the method, and the copy in TCRdb shows in-frame clones only, minus some. This sample has 150,000 or so clones, with roughly three quarters found just once. Sequencing was performed on PBMCs, taken after 12 months of ibrutinib treatment. The receptor set was obtained from a human donor with chronic lymphocytic leukemia. The CDR3 runs from the conserved cysteine through the conserved F or W. D genes are given only for firm matches. Expanded clones get a size class; other rows say once, few or many, or leave the size out.

d_gene	v_gene	j_gene	abundance	CDR3nt	CDR3aa
TRBD2	TRBV29-1	TRBJ2-7	.	TGCAGCGTTGAGACTAGCGGGAGGACCCCCTACGAGCAGTACTTC	CSVETSGRTPYEQYF
.	TRBV7-6	TRBJ2-7	.	TGTGCCAGCAGCTTCTCGGGGAGCTCCTACGAGCAGTACTTC	CASSFSGSSYEQYF
TRBD2	TRBV5-1	TRBJ2-2	.	TGCGCCAGCAGCTTGACTAGCGGGAGAGCGGCCGGGGAGCTGTTTTTT	CASSLTSGRAAGELFF
.	TRBV9	TRBJ1-1	.	TGTGCCAGCAGCTTAGCGCTACATAACACTGAAGCTTTCTTT	CASSLALHNTEAFF
.	TRBV21-1	TRBJ2-7	once	TGTGCCAGCAGCAAAAGGGGACTAGTTTGGTACGAGCAGTACTTC	CASSKRGLVWYEQYF
.	TRBV27	TRBJ2-7	.	TGTGCCAGCACCGGCGGGTCCGCCTACGAGCAGTACTTC	CASTGGSAYEQYF
.	TRBV4-3	TRBJ1-2	.	TGCGCCAGCAGCCCGATAGGGGGTGAAGATGGCTACACCTTC	CASSPIGGEDGYTF
.	TRBV6-4	TRBJ1-4	few	TGTGCCAGCAGTAATAGAGGGTTTTCTTTGTTTTTT	CASSNRGFSLFF
.	TRBV19	TRBJ2-2	.	TGTGCCAGTAGTGGTACCGGGATCGCCGGGGAGCTGTTTTTT	CASSGTGIAGELFF
.	TRBV28	TRBJ2-1	few	TGTGCCAGCATTCCAAGACCGTCAGGGGTTCAGTTCTTC	CASIPRPSGVQFF
TRBD1	TRBV27	TRBJ2-7	few	TGTGCCAGCAGCAAACGGACAGGGGGCACCTACGAGCAGTACTTC	CASSKRTGGTYEQYF
TRBD1	TRBV18	TRBJ2-2	.	TGTGCCAGCTCGACCGGGGACAGGGTGAACACCGGGGAGCTGTTTTTT	CASSTGDRVNTGELFF
.	TRBV4-2	TRBJ2-3	.	TGTGCCAGCAGCCAAGAAACAGATACGCAGTATTTT	CASSQETDTQYF
TRBD2	TRBV11-2	TRBJ2-1	.	TGTGCCAGCAGCCCGCGACTAGCGGGAGGGCCTCTTTCCTACAATGAGCAGTTCTTC	CASSPRLAGGPLSYNEQFF
TRBD1	TRBV5-1	TRBJ1-4	.	TGCGCCAGCAGCTTGGGTGGGACAGGGCGTGAAAAACTGTTTTTT	CASSLGGTGREKLFF
.	TRBV7-2	TRBJ1-5	.	TGTGCCAGCAGCTTACTGAGAAATCAGCCCCAGCATTTT	CASSLLRNQPQHF
TRBD2	TRBV7-9	TRBJ2-1	few	TGTGCCAGCAGCTTTAGCGGGAGGGGACTATTAGTGAATGAGCAGTTCTTC	CASSFSGRGLLVNEQFF
TRBD2	TRBV11-2	TRBJ2-7	.	TGTGCCAGCAGCTCACTAGCGGGTGTCTACGAGCAGTACTTC	CASSSLAGVYEQYF
.	TRBV6-1	TRBJ2-6	.	TGTGCCAGCAGTGATTTAATCCGGGGGCTCTCTGGGGCCAACGTCCTGACTTTC	CASSDLIRGLSGANVLTF
.	TRBV6-5	TRBJ2-7	.	TGTGCCAGCAGTTACGTTTCCGGGAGCCCTGGCGAGCAGTACTTC	CASSYVSGSPGEQYF
.	TRBV2	TRBJ1-5	.	TGTGCCAGCAGTGAATGGCAGAGCAATCAGCCCCAGCATTTT	CASSEWQSNQPQHF
TRBD2	TRBV27	TRBJ2-5	.	TGTGCCAGCAGGGGACTAGCTGGTACCCAGTACTTC	CASRGLAGTQYF
.	TRBV30	TRBJ1-1	.	TGTGCCTGGAGTCAGGGATTGGGGACTGAAGCTTTCTTT	CAWSQGLGTEAFF
TRBD1	TRBV7-2	TRBJ2-7	once	TGTGCCAGCAGCATGACCGGGACAGGGGGTGGAGAGCAGTACTTC	CASSMTGTGGGEQYF
TRBD1	TRBV6-5	TRBJ2-7	.	TGTGCCAGCCGCCGGGACAGAAAAACCTACGAGCAGTACTTC	CASRRDRKTYEQYF
.	TRBV7-2	TRBJ2-6	.	TGTGCCAGCAGCCGGGAGCCAGGAACAAGAAGGGCCAACGTCCTGACTTTC	CASSREPGTRRANVLTF
.	TRBV7-2	TRBJ1-2	.	TGTGCCAGCAGCTTAGACAGGACCCCTAACTATGGCTACACCTTC	CASSLDRTPNYGYTF
.	TRBV13	TRBJ2-1	.	TGTGCCAGCAGCCACAACAATGAGCAGTTCTTC	CASSHNNEQFF
.	TRBV28	TRBJ2-2	.	TGTGCCAGCATCCTCACAGGTACCGGGGAGCTGTTTTTT	CASILTGTGELFF
TRBD1	TRBV7-9	TRBJ1-4	.	TGTGCCAGCAGCTTAGCTGCCGGGACAGGTCATGAAAAACTGTTTTTT	CASSLAAGTGHEKLFF
TRBD1	TRBV7-2	TRBJ2-1	.	TGTGCCAGCAGGCCAACGATGGGGACAGGGTCCCTACATGAGCAGTTCTTC	CASRPTMGTGSLHEQFF
TRBD2	TRBV30	TRBJ2-1	.	TGTGCCTGGAGTGTTCTAGCGGGAGACTACAATGAGCAGTTCTTC	CAWSVLAGDYNEQFF
.	TRBV7-2	TRBJ2-3	.	TGTGCCAGCAGCTTACGGTCTAGGCAGAACACAGATACGCAGTATTTT	CASSLRSRQNTDTQYF
TRBD2	TRBV29-1	TRBJ2-7	.	TGCAGCGTTGTAACGGGGAGCGGGGCCGGCTACGAGCAGTACTTC	CSVVTGSGAGYEQYF
.	TRBV5-1	TRBJ1-5	.	TGCGCCAGCAGCTTGGGACCGACTGAAGAGCCCCAGCATTTT	CASSLGPTEEPQHF
.	TRBV5-1	TRBJ2-7	.	TGCGCCAGCAGCTTTGCGGGCTACGAGCAGTACTTC	CASSFAGYEQYF
.	TRBV19	TRBJ1-4	.	TGTGCCAGTAGTCCCCGGGGACCGATTAATGAAAAACTGTTTTTT	CASSPRGPINEKLFF
TRBD1	TRBV7-9	TRBJ1-1	.	TGTGCCAGCAGCTTATCAGTTCCGCAGGGGGCAGCCACTGAAGCTTTCTTT	CASSLSVPQGAATEAFF
.	TRBV6-5	TRBJ2-7	once	TGTGCCACGTGGACAGAGACCTACGAGCAGTACTTC	CATWTETYEQYF
TRBD2	TRBV4-3	TRBJ2-1	.	TGCGCCAGCAGCCAAGATCCCCCTAGCGGGAGAAGTTTTCCGTACAATGAGCAGTTCTTC	CASSQDPPSGRSFPYNEQFF
.	TRBV7-2	TRBJ2-3	.	TGTGCCAGCAGCCCGAAACGGGCCACAGATACGCAGTATTTT	CASSPKRATDTQYF
.	TRBV4-2	TRBJ1-5	.	TGTGCCAGCAGCCAAGTTACAAATAGCAATCAGCCCCAGCATTTT	CASSQVTNSNQPQHF
TRBD1	TRBV9	TRBJ1-1	.	TGTGCCAGCAGCGAGGGACAGTTGAACACTGAAGCTTTCTTT	CASSEGQLNTEAFF
.	TRBV7-9	TRBJ1-2	few	TGTGCCAGCAGCCATCTATCGGGGGAACCGGGCTATGGCTACACCTTC	CASSHLSGEPGYGYTF
.	TRBV21-1	TRBJ1-2	.	TGTGCCAGCAGCGGCCTAGACAGGCTGCCCTTC	CASSGLDRLPF
TRBD1	TRBV28	TRBJ1-2	.	TGTGCCAGCAGTTCTACGGGTACCAGGGGGGCTAACTATGGCTACACCTTC	CASSSTGTRGANYGYTF
.	TRBV7-9	TRBJ2-7	.	TGTGCCAGCAGCTTAAGCGGCCTAGCCTCCTACGAGCAGTACTTC	CASSLSGLASYEQYF
.	TRBV10-3	TRBJ2-2	.	TGTGCCACCGGCCTCTCGGGGGAACACACCGGGGAGCTGTTTTTT	CATGLSGEHTGELFF
.	TRBV27	TRBJ2-7	once	TGTGCCAGCAGGCAGACCGACGGGTTTTGGCACGAGCAGTACTTC	CASRQTDGFWHEQYF
TRBD2	TRBV19	TRBJ2-1	.	TGTGCCAGTAGTAGTACTTCGGGACTAGCCAACAATGAGCAGTTCTTC	CASSSTSGLANNEQFF
.	TRBV27	TRBJ2-5	.	TGTGCCAGCAGTCCAGCTTCGAGAGAGACCCAGTACTTC	CASSPASRETQYF
.	TRBV6-4	TRBJ2-7	once	TGTGCCAGCAAAGAAGAGGACAACCACGGCGAGCAGTACTTC	CASKEEDNHGEQYF
TRBD2	TRBV7-9	TRBJ2-2	.	TGTGCCAGCACCCCACGCTCGGCGGGAGAAACCGGGGAGCTGTTTTTT	CASTPRSAGETGELFF
TRBD2	TRBV5-6	TRBJ2-5	once	TGTGCCAGCAGCACGTACTGGGGAGGGAGGGAGACCCAGTACTTC	CASSTYWGGRETQYF
.	TRBV19	TRBJ2-2	.	TGTGCCAGTAGTATCTGGGGGGAGGTCGGGGAGCTGTTTTTT	CASSIWGEVGELFF
TRBD1	TRBV10-1	TRBJ2-7	once	TGCGCCAGCAGGACTTACCGGGACAGGGGGCGCAGGGATATTTACGAGCAGTACTTC	CASRTYRDRGRRDIYEQYF
.	TRBV4-3	TRBJ2-1	.	TGCGCCAGCAGCCTGACCGGTCTTGCGTTCCATGAGCAGTTCTTC	CASSLTGLAFHEQFF
.	TRBV4-2	TRBJ2-2	few	TGTGCCAGCAGCCCTATTTCCGGGGACACCGGGGAGCTGTTTTTT	CASSPISGDTGELFF
TRBD2	TRBV6-1	TRBJ2-1	.	TGTGCCAGCAGTGTGATACTAGCGGGCGGGTACAATGAGCAGTTCTTC	CASSVILAGGYNEQFF
.	TRBV7-8	TRBJ2-7	.	TGTGCCAGCAGCTTATTAGGCCCGGGAGAACTCCTATTCTACGAGCAGTACTTC	CASSLLGPGELLFYEQYF